The 2 T cell receptor beta chains below were found in one sample sequenced in a study of T cell responses to AZD1222 COVID-19 vaccine. Repertoires were generated with immunoSEQ multiplex PCR, while TCRdb's copy carries only in-frame clones and drops some. The table lists about 130,000 clones, just over 85% of them singletons. The source was peripheral blood, collected on day 0 of AZD1222 vaccination. The origin of the receptors is an adult in good health.

The table lists this clone with a few counts. This chain links TRBV6-5 with TRBJ1-6; the match to TRBD1 covers 7 bases. Germline lookup yields CDR1 MNHEY and CDR2 SVGAGI. Trimming at V came to 6 bases and at J to 9 bases, leaving 8 bases not matched to a gene. The CDR3 has 14 amino acids. CDR3 sequence reads: CASRKTGVGSPLHF. CDR3 coding DNA: TGTGCCAGCAGAAAAACAGGGGTTGGTTCACCCCTCCACTTT.

This chain links TRBV4-3 with TRBJ2-4; 9 nucleotides agree with TRBD1. The CDR3 runs 17 residues. Trimming took 3 bases from V and 2 from J; bases not matched to a gene: 8. The germline gives CDR1 LGHNA, CDR2 YSLEER. The CDR3 protein is CASSQQPGTGSKNIQYF. The CDR3 nucleotides are TGCGCCAGCAGCCAGCAACCAGGGACAGGGTCCAAAAACATTCAGTACTTC.